The clone carrying this T cell receptor (beta chain) was seen a few times. The data were obtained in a study of T cell responses to AZD1222 COVID-19 vaccine. Profiling relied on immunoSEQ multiplex PCR, and the TCRdb table lists in-frame clones only, not all of them. This sample has about 120,000 clones; 85% to 90% occur once, and the top ten carry under 3.5%. CDR3 length equals 15 residues. Germline V lookup: CDR1 KGHDR, CDR2 SFDVKD. V lost 4 bases and J 0 bases, leaving 9 bases between the germline ends. The V gene is TRBV24-1, the J gene TRBJ1-5; no firm D call. The source is an adult in good health. Here the sequenced sample was peripheral blood, taken on day 0 of AZD1222 vaccination. CDR3 in amino acids: CATSDTRNSNQPQHF. The DNA of the CDR3 is TGTGCCACCAGTGACACCAGGAATAGCAATCAGCCCCAGCATTTT.